The next 20 T cell receptor beta chains were all read from a single sample in a study of OX40 agonist ivuxolimab in advanced cancers. Libraries were made using the immunoSEQ multiplex PCR assay. TCRdb re-hosts the immuneACCESS table, in-frame sequences only. Its copies lack some clones; in the studies checked, an unresolved V gene accounts for under half of them, and the cause for the rest is not known. This sample holds around 50,000 clones; roughly 91% were observed only once. Less than 40% of the sample belongs to the ten largest clones. Sequencing used CD4+ or CD8+ T cells sorted from blood, obtained in a trial of the OX40 agonist ivuxolimab. Receptor source: an adult with an advanced solid tumor such as melanoma, head and neck, liver or kidney cancer.

This chain connects TRBV5-6 to TRBJ1-5, with TRBD1 as a possible D gene (5 bases). V lost 3 bases and J lost 11, with 12 bases in between. This CDR3 has 12 residues. From germline, CDR1 is SGHDT and CDR2 YYEEEE. CDR3 loop: CASSYGTAAQHF. CDR3 bases: TGTGCCAGCAGCTACGGGACCGCCGCCCAGCATTTT.

This rearrangement joins TRBV5-4 to TRBJ2-7; 8 bases agree with TRBD1. The ends lost 4 bases at V and 3 bases at J; junction bases unmatched: 3. Germline V CDR1 and CDR2: SGHNT, YYREEE (reference sequence). CDR3 length equals 13 residues. CDR3 in amino acids: CASSGQGNYEQYF. The DNA of the CDR3 is TGTGCCAGCAGCGGACAGGGTAACTACGAGCAGTACTTC.

The genes are TRBV29-1 and TRBJ2-1; D is unresolved. This CDR3 has 11 amino acids. Germline CDR1 reads SQVTM; CDR2 reads ANQGSEA. V shed 3 bases and J shed 10 bases, with 10 bases lying between them. CDR3 sequence: CSVDSEREQFF. DNA for the CDR3: TGCAGCGTTGATTCAGAACGGGAGCAGTTCTTC.

V is TRBV13 and J is TRBJ2-7, with 9 bases identical to TRBD1. Germline V gene lookup returns CDR1 PRHDT and CDR2 FYEKMQ (reference sequence). This CDR3 is 15 amino acids long. With V trimmed by 5 bases and J by 5 bases, 10 bases remained unmatched. CDR3 in DNA: TGTGCCAGCAGCCCAGAGGGGACAGGGATCAACGAGCAGTACTTC. It is translated as CASSPEGTGINEQYF.

The sample holds one count of this clone. The rearrangement uses TRBV27 and TRBJ1-2, with TRBD1 as a possible D gene (5 bases). With 2 bases removed from V and 8 bases from J, the gap between germline ends came to 12 bases. The CDR3 runs 13 residues. Germline-derived CDR1 and CDR2 are MNHEY and SMNVEV (reference sequence). The DNA of the CDR3 is TGTGCCAGCAGTTTAATGGGCGGGGGGGGCTACACCTTC. Its translation is CASSLMGGGGYTF.

This chain connects TRBV6-5 to TRBJ1-2; TRBD1 matches 7 bases. This CDR3 spans 14 amino acids. From germline, CDR1 is MNHEY and CDR2 SVGAGI. With 2 bases clipped from V and 5 bases from J, the junction kept 5 bases outside the gene matches. The CDR3 nucleotides are TGTGCCAGCAGTTACGGGGACAGAGCGTATGGCTACACCTTC. This encodes CASSYGDRAYGYTF.

The chain combines TRBV29-1 with TRBJ2-7, with D maybe TRBD1 (6 bases). The germline V and J ends were trimmed by 3 bases and 4 bases, with 13 bases remaining between them. Germline V lookup: CDR1 SQVTM, CDR2 ANQGSEA. This CDR3 region has 13 residues. The CDR3 DNA reads TGCAGCGTTGACGCAGGGGACCGATACGAGCAGTACTTC. Translated, it gives CSVDAGDRYEQYF.

This chain uses TRBV2 with TRBJ1-4, with TRBD1 identical over 11 bases. The CDR3 covers 13 residues. The germline CDR1 and CDR2 sequences are SNHLY and FYNNEI. The ends lost 8 bases at V and 8 bases at J; junction bases unmatched: 4. CDR3 sequence (DNA): TGTGCCAGCTCGGGACAGGGGGACGAAAAACTGTTTTTT. Its protein is CASSGQGDEKLFF.

This CDR3 is CASSQRDTGSYEQYF. DNA for the CDR3: TGCGCCAGCAGCCAAAGGGACACAGGATCTTACGAGCAGTACTTC. This chain connects TRBV4-1 to TRBJ2-7, with D possibly matching TRBD1 (6 bases). Germline CDR1 and CDR2: MGHRA and YSYEKL. CDR3 length: 15 residues. Trimming left V 2 bases short and J 4 bases short, with 15 bases between.

In regard to this clone: Sequence at one end of the junction differs from germline and may be a read error. The same CDR3 arises from other DNA sequences in this sample as well. The chain employs TRBV28 and TRBJ1-1; weak D call: TRBD1 (6 bases). Looked up from germline, CDR1 is MDHEN and CDR2 is SYDVKM. CDR3 length equals 13 residues. The CDR3 is CASNNREWAEAFF. DNA of the CDR3: TGCGCCAGCAATAACAGGGAATGGGCTGAAGCTTTCTTT.

The chain uses TRBV15 and TRBJ1-1; 7 bases align to TRBD1. CDR3 length: 15 amino acids. J gave up 2 bases and V 9 bases, and 12 bases lay outside the gene matches. The V gene's germline CDR1 is LNHNV and CDR2 YYDKDF (reference sequence). The CDR3 protein is CATVAGGTINTEAFF. Here the CDR3 DNA reads TGTGCCACAGTCGCAGGGGGGACAATTAACACTGAAGCTTTCTTT. The full variable domain, in which reference TRBV15 and TRBJ1-1 provide the parts outside the CDR3, is DAMVIQNPRYQVTQFGKPVTLSCSQTLNHNVMYWYQQKSSQAPKLLFHYYDKDFNNEADTPDNFQSRRPNTSFCFLDIRSPGLGDTAMYLCATVAGGTINTEAFFGQGTRLTVV.

This clone is labeled as hyperexpanded. The chain is built from TRBV6-5 and TRBJ1-1, with D hard to call. The CDR3 has 13 residues. Trimming removed 0 bases from V and 7 bases from J, with 9 bases in between. CDR1 MNHEY and CDR2 SVGAGI come from the germline V gene. The CDR3 here is CASSYSLEHEAFF. The DNA for the CDR3 is TGTGCCAGCAGTTACTCTCTTGAACATGAAGCTTTCTTT.

This clone was seen only a few times. This sequence joins TRBV28 and TRBJ1-5; D is ambiguous. Germline V lookup: CDR1 MDHEN, CDR2 SYDVKM. The CDR3 length is 12 residues. V lost 5 bases and J 7 bases, leaving 9 bases between the germline ends. This chain's CDR3 is CASSKGLQPQHF. The CDR3 DNA reads TGTGCCAGCAGTAAGGGTCTGCAGCCCCAGCATTTT.

This chain joins TRBV28 and TRBJ2-7; a weak D match, TRBD1 (6 bases). Between the trimmed V and J ends, which lost 6 bases and 5 bases, there was a span of 14 bases. This CDR3 spans 13 amino acids. The V gene's germline CDR1 is MDHEN and CDR2 SYDVKM. In nucleotides, the CDR3 is TGTGCCAGCAGCCTACAGGGTTACAACGAGCAGTACTTC. Protein: CASSLQGYNEQYF.

This clone was seen a handful of times. The V gene is TRBV12-5, the J gene TRBJ1-1, with no clear D. In germline, CDR1 is LGHNT, CDR2 FRNRAP. The CDR3 has 15 residues. Trimming shortened V by 0 bases and J by 4 bases, and 12 bases separated the two germline ends. The CDR3 reads CASGLVISPGTEAFF. CDR3 coding DNA: TGTGCTAGTGGTTTGGTAATATCCCCGGGCACTGAAGCTTTCTTT.

V usage is TRBV14 and J usage is TRBJ1-1; maybe TRBD1 (5 bases). V lost 1 base to trimming and J lost 8 bases, with 11 bases between them. This CDR3 comprises 13 residues. The germline V gene has CDR1 SGHDN and CDR2 FVKESK. The CDR3 region is CASSQGGTGEAFF. The CDR3 bases are TGTGCCAGCAGCCAAGGGGGAACAGGCGAAGCTTTCTTT.

This clone was seen a handful of times. V and J are TRBV2 and TRBJ2-1, with 9 bases lining up with TRBD2. V trimming: 8 bases; J trimming: 0 bases; junction bases outside the gene matches: 11. The CDR3 consists of 17 residues. Germline V CDR1 and CDR2: SNHLY, FYNNEI. The CDR3 loop is CASPRGGGVSSYNEQFF. In nucleotides, the CDR3 is TGTGCCAGCCCACGGGGCGGGGGGGTAAGCTCCTACAATGAGCAGTTCTTC.

The rearrangement joins TRBV7-8 to TRBJ1-1; no definite D call. Deletions cut 2 bases from V and 6 bases from J, with 4 bases between. The CDR3 contains 11 residues. Germline V gene sequence: CDR1 SGHVS, CDR2 FQNEAQ. CDR3 residues: CASSLMSEAFF. DNA of the CDR3: TGTGCCAGCAGCTTAATGTCTGAAGCTTTCTTT.

In DNA form, the CDR3 reads TGTGCCAGCTCACCAGGTTTTGATTTGGGATTACCCTACGAGCAGTACTTC. It translates to CASSPGFDLGLPYEQYF. The rearrangement joins TRBV18 to TRBJ2-7; D unresolved. CDR3 length: 17 residues. CDR1 is KGHSH, CDR2 LQKENI, per germline. V lost 2 bases and J lost 2, with 19 bases in between.

In its sample, this clone was seen once. The J gene is TRBJ2-7, the V gene TRBV2, with 9 bases matching TRBD1. This CDR3 has 14 amino acids. Germline-derived CDR1 and CDR2 are SNHLY and FYNNEI. V shed 6 bases, J shed 7 bases, and the junction held 10 bases outside the gene matches. CDR3 sequence reads: CASRMGTGSEEQYF. In DNA, the CDR3 is TGTGCCAGCAGAATGGGGACAGGGTCTGAGGAGCAGTACTTC.